These 30 T cell receptor beta chains came from one sample sequenced in a study of OX40 agonist ivuxolimab in advanced cancers. The library came from the immunoSEQ multiplex PCR assay. The immuneACCESS repertoire file appears here via TCRdb, limited to in-frame rearrangements. These files lack a portion of the clones; in checked studies, under half of the deficit traces to unresolved V genes, and the cause of the others is not known. The sample table shows roughly 63,000 clones, and roughly nine tenths are seen once. The ten top clones hold around 13% of the sample. This material consisted of CD4+ or CD8+ T cells sorted from blood, taken in a trial of the OX40 agonist ivuxolimab. The receptors were gathered from an adult with an advanced solid tumor such as melanoma, head and neck, liver or kidney cancer.

The chain couples TRBV2 to TRBJ2-7, with 8 bases matching TRBD1. The V gene's germline CDR1 is SNHLY and CDR2 FYNNEI. CDR3 length: 15 amino acids. The trim removed 3 bases at V and 7 bases at J, leaving 11 bases unmatched. The CDR3: CASSDPARGQREQYF. The CDR3 DNA is TGTGCCAGCAGTGATCCGGCCAGGGGGCAGCGGGAGCAGTACTTC.

V is TRBV19 and J is TRBJ1-1, with 10 bases identical to TRBD1. This CDR3 is 18 amino acids long. V trimming: 10 bases; J trimming: 2 bases; junction bases outside the gene matches: 19. Looked up from germline, CDR1 is LNHDA and CDR2 is SQIVND (reference sequence). This chain's CDR3 is CATKVISGTGVSNTEAFF. CDR3 sequence (DNA): TGTGCCACGAAAGTGATCTCCGGGACAGGGGTTTCAAACACTGAAGCTTTCTTT.

This rearrangement joins TRBV27 to TRBJ2-7, with D unclear. V lost 6 bases and J 5 bases, leaving 17 bases between the germline ends. Germline CDR1 is MNHEY and CDR2 is SMNVEV (reference sequence). The CDR3 is 14 residues long. The CDR3 DNA reads as TGTGCCAGCAGGTCGGGCGACCTTGCCCACGAGCAGTACTTC. This codes for CASRSGDLAHEQYF.

This clone was detected only once. The chain links TRBV10-2 to TRBJ2-3; weak D call: TRBD2 (5 bases). CDR3 length: 15 amino acids. Trimming left V 6 bases short and J 0 bases short, with 13 bases between. Looked up from germline, CDR1 is WSHSY and CDR2 is SAAADI. CDR3 sequence (DNA): TGCGCCAGCAGACTCCGGGGATCTAGCACAGATACGCAGTATTTT. Its translation: CASRLRGSSTDTQYF.

The chain joins TRBV11-2 to TRBJ2-1; D gene unclear. Germline V CDR1 and CDR2: SGHAT, FQNNGV. V lost 5 bases and J 8 bases, leaving 19 bases between the germline ends. This CDR3 region has 15 residues. The CDR3 region is CASSERPGTNDEQFF. As DNA, the CDR3 is TGTGCCAGCAGCGAGCGTCCCGGAACCAACGATGAGCAGTTCTTC.

This clone occurred once. This chain uses TRBV5-1 with TRBJ2-7; TRBD2 agrees at 11 bases. CDR3 length: 18 residues. The ends lost 0 bases at V and 1 base at J; junction bases unmatched: 9. Per the germline V gene, CDR1 is SGHRS and CDR2 is YFSETQ. CDR3 loop: CASSLAPSGRPVSYEQYF. Here the CDR3 DNA reads TGCGCCAGCAGCTTGGCCCCTAGCGGGAGGCCCGTTTCCTACGAGCAGTACTTC.

This chain links TRBV5-8 with TRBJ2-2, with D unclear. V was shortened by 3 bases and J by 5 bases, with 8 bases between the two germline ends. Germline V CDR1 and CDR2: SGHTS, YDEGEE. The CDR3 totals 13 residues. The CDR3 DNA follows: TGTGCCAGCAGCTATACACTGACCGGGGAGCTGTTTTTT. Its protein product is CASSYTLTGELFF.

The chain joins TRBV27 to TRBJ1-1; D perhaps matches TRBD1 (5 bases). The germline V and J ends were trimmed by 6 bases and 1 base, with 12 bases remaining between them. Germline V gene sequence: CDR1 MNHEY, CDR2 SMNVEV (reference sequence). There are 14 residues in the CDR3. The CDR3 nucleotides read TGTGCCAGCAGCGGTCACAGGAGGAACACTGAAGCTTTCTTT. Encoded protein: CASSGHRRNTEAFF.

This clone came up once. This chain connects TRBV11-3 to TRBJ2-5; D is undetermined. Germline V gene sequence: CDR1 SGHNT, CDR2 YENEEA. V lost 0 bases to trimming and J lost 4 bases, with 6 bases between them. This CDR3 has 13 amino acids. The chain's CDR3 is CASSLDPLETQYF. DNA of the CDR3: TGTGCCAGCAGCTTAGATCCCCTAGAGACCCAGTACTTC. The full variable domain, in which reference TRBV11-3 and TRBJ2-5 provide the parts outside the CDR3, is EAGVVQSPRYKIIEKKQPVAFWCNPISGHNTLYWYLQNLGQGPELLIRYENEEAVDDSQLPKDRFSAERLKGVDSTLKIQPAELGDSAVYLCASSLDPLETQYFGPGTRLLVL.

For the CDR3, the DNA is TGTGCCAGCAGCGTGTGGACAGGGGATGACGAGCAGTACTTC. Protein sequence: CASSVWTGDDEQYF. This chain joins TRBV9 and TRBJ2-7, with TRBD1 matching over 9 bases. With 2 bases clipped from V and 5 bases from J, the junction kept 5 bases outside the gene matches. CDR3 length: 14 amino acids. Germline-derived CDR1 and CDR2 are SGDLS and YYNGEE.

The gene calls are TRBV10-1 and TRBJ2-7; D gene uncertain. Germline V gene sequence: CDR1 WNHNN, CDR2 SYGVQD (reference sequence). This CDR3 has 15 residues. V was clipped by 2 bases and J by 3 bases, with 14 bases between them. The CDR3 loop is CASSEQITDGYEQYF. CDR3 DNA sequence: TGCGCCAGCAGTGAGCAGATAACGGACGGCTACGAGCAGTACTTC.

The chain uses TRBV30 and TRBJ2-7; 8 nucleotides agree with TRBD1. Germline V gives CDR1 GTSNPN, CDR2 SVGIG (reference sequence). The CDR3 consists of 13 residues. V lost 4 bases and J lost 2; bases outside the gene matches: 4. CDR3 nucleotide sequence: TGTGCCTGGACGACAGGGGTCACCTACGAGCAGTACTTC. Its protein is CAWTTGVTYEQYF.

The chain uses TRBV13 and TRBJ2-1, with 13 bases that match TRBD2. Germline loops: CDR1 PRHDT, CDR2 FYEKMQ (reference sequence). V lost 5 bases and J lost 9; bases outside the gene matches: 10. The CDR3 has 16 amino acids. The DNA of the CDR3 is TGTGCCAGCAGCCTCGGACTAGCGGGGGCCTCGGGTGAGCAGTTCTTC. The encoded protein is CASSLGLAGASGEQFF.

The genes are TRBV11-2 and TRBJ1-4; D is possibly TRBD1 (6 bases). V gave up 1 base and J gave up 1 base, with 7 bases separating them. Germline loops: CDR1 SGHAT, CDR2 FQNNGV. The CDR3 totals 15 residues. Here the CDR3 DNA reads TGTGCCAGCAGCTTAGGAGGGGGAACTAATGAAAAACTGTTTTTT. This codes for CASSLGGGTNEKLFF.

The chain couples TRBV6-1 to TRBJ2-7; D not resolved. CDR1 MNHNS and CDR2 SASEGT come from the germline V gene. Trimming took 7 bases from V and 3 from J, leaving 10 bases between them. CDR3 length: 12 residues. In DNA, the CDR3 is TGTGCCAGCATGGCCAACAGCTACGAGCAGTACTTC. Translated, it gives CASMANSYEQYF.

This chain links TRBV11-1 with TRBJ2-1; perhaps TRBD2 as D (6 bases). In germline, CDR1 is SGHAT, CDR2 FQDESV (reference sequence). Trimming took 2 bases from V and 0 from J, leaving 14 bases between them. This CDR3 has 17 amino acids. The CDR3 is CASSLSIRDFSYNEQFF. Here the CDR3 DNA reads TGTGCCAGCAGCTTAAGTATCCGGGACTTCTCCTACAATGAGCAGTTCTTC. The entire variable domain, with the rest obtained from reference TRBV11-1 and TRBJ2-1, is as follows: EAEVAQSPRYKITEKSQAVAFWCDPISGHATLYWYRQILGQGPELLVQFQDESVVDDSQLPKDRFSAERLKGVDSTLKIQPAELGDSAMYLCASSLSIRDFSYNEQFFGPGTRLTVL.

The V gene is TRBV7-9, the J gene TRBJ1-1, with D possibly being TRBD1 (5 bases). Germline CDR1 is SEHNR and CDR2 is FQNEAQ (reference sequence). The CDR3 contains 15 residues. With 5 bases removed from V and 5 bases from J, the gap between germline ends came to 18 bases. CDR3 sequence reads: CASSPPSGTGTEAFF. The CDR3 nucleotides are TGTGCCAGCAGCCCGCCCTCCGGGACGGGAACTGAAGCTTTCTTT.

The sample holds many counts of this clone. The V call is TRBV7-9, the J call TRBJ2-2; D is unclear. CDR3 length: 12 residues. V was clipped by 4 bases and J by 3 bases, with 3 bases between them. The V gene's germline CDR1 is SEHNR and CDR2 FQNEAQ (reference sequence). DNA of the CDR3: TGTGCCAGCAGCTACGACACCGGGGAGCTGTTTTTT. Protein product: CASSYDTGELFF.

Comment on this clone: One junction end disagrees with the germline gene, perhaps due to a read error. The chain is built from TRBV10-3 and TRBJ2-1; 11 positions agree with TRBD2. CDR1 is ENHRY, CDR2 SYGVKD, per germline. The CDR3 covers 14 residues. For the CDR3, the DNA is TGTGCCATCAGTGAGTCCCCTAGCGGGGGGTTAGGAGTCTTC. Its protein is CAISESPSGGLGVF.

The rearrangement uses TRBV27 and TRBJ2-7; 9 nucleotides align to TRBD1. Germline trimming cut 5 bases from V and 5 bases from J; bases unmatched to any gene: 7. This CDR3 has 14 amino acids. CDR1 and CDR2 (germline): MNHEY, SMNVEV (reference sequence). CDR3 in DNA: TGTGCCAGCAGTCCGGCGGGACAGGGTAACGAGCAGTACTTC. Translation: CASSPAGQGNEQYF.

The V gene is TRBV28, the J gene TRBJ1-1, with D tentatively TRBD1 (6 bases). V dropped 8 bases and J dropped 1 base, with 20 bases sitting between them. The CDR3 runs to 16 residues. In germline, CDR1 is MDHEN, CDR2 SYDVKM. The CDR3 nucleotides read TGTGCCAGCTGGGGGGATACAGGGTCAAGGAACACTGAAGCTTTCTTT. Its protein product is CASWGDTGSRNTEAFF.

The gene calls are TRBV11-2 and TRBJ1-3; D gene unclear. Per the germline V gene, CDR1 is SGHAT and CDR2 is FQNNGV. V lost 5 bases and J lost 2, with 13 bases in between. The CDR3 covers 15 residues. CDR3 bases: TGTGCCAGCAGCCGCGGGGAGCTGACTGGAAACACCATATATTTT. It codes for CASSRGELTGNTIYF.

The rearrangement uses TRBV7-9 and TRBJ1-3, with D hard to call. This CDR3 is 13 amino acids long. Germline CDR1 reads SEHNR; CDR2 reads FQNEAQ (reference sequence). The germline V and J ends were trimmed by 6 bases and 5 bases, with 11 bases remaining between them. Here the CDR3 reads CASSSTERNTIYF. The CDR3 nucleotides read TGTGCCAGCAGTTCAACCGAGAGAAACACCATATATTTT.

The chain employs TRBV30 and TRBJ1-2; D may be TRBD1 (6 bases). V lost 5 bases to trimming and J lost 4 bases, with 20 bases between them. Germline V lookup: CDR1 GTSNPN, CDR2 SVGIG (reference sequence). CDR3 length: 15 amino acids. The CDR3 region is CAWLNRASGSYGYTF. The CDR3 bases are TGTGCCTGGCTAAACAGGGCTTCTGGGAGCTATGGCTACACCTTC.

The chain links TRBV19 to TRBJ1-1; D unclear. Germline CDR1 LNHDA, CDR2 SQIVND (reference sequence). CDR3 length: 11 residues. The CDR3 region is CASGSDTEAFF. CDR3 in DNA: TGTGCTTCGGGCTCGGACACTGAAGCTTTCTTT.

The V and J genes are TRBV23-1 and TRBJ1-5, with D unclear. TRBV23-1 is filed as an ORF, its function uncertain. This CDR3 is built from 18 residues. V was clipped by 7 bases and J by 1 base, with 23 bases between them. The CDR3 bases are TGCGCCAGCAATAACCTACCGGGTGGGAACAGAAGCAATCAGCCCCAGCATTTT. This translates into CASNNLPGGNRSNQPQHF.

The gene calls are TRBV19 and TRBJ1-2, with D unclear. This CDR3 has 13 amino acids. Germline assignment: CDR1 LNHDA and CDR2 SQIVND (reference sequence). With 1 base removed from V and 4 bases from J, the gap between germline ends came to 7 bases. Here the CDR3 DNA reads TGTGCCAGTAGTATAGGAAGGTCCTATGGCTACACCTTC. This codes for CASSIGRSYGYTF.

This chain joins TRBV27 and TRBJ1-2; D gene unclear. With 1 base removed from V and 8 bases from J, the gap between germline ends came to 11 bases. Germline values: CDR1 MNHEY, CDR2 SMNVEV (reference sequence). This CDR3 comprises 13 residues. The CDR3 sequence: CASSLWEGSGYTF. DNA of the CDR3: TGTGCCAGCAGTTTATGGGAGGGCTCCGGCTACACCTTC.

This clone was seen only once. This chain links TRBV21-1 with TRBJ2-7. TRBV21-1 is described as a pseudogene. This CDR3 spans 18 amino acids. Written as DNA, the CDR3 is TGTGCCAGCAGCAGTAGTGTTCGTCTCCGGGACGGAACCTACGAGCAGTACTTC. It codes for CASSSSVRLRDGTYEQYF.

This chain links TRBV25-1 with TRBJ2-7, with a tentative D call TRBD2 (5 bases). Trimming shortened V by 4 bases and J by 4 bases, and 5 bases separated the two germline ends. Germline V gene data show CDR1 as MGHDK and CDR2 as SYGVNS. This CDR3 contains 11 residues. The chain's CDR3 is CASSGGYEQYF. The DNA of the CDR3 is TGTGCCAGCAGTGGAGGGTACGAGCAGTACTTC.